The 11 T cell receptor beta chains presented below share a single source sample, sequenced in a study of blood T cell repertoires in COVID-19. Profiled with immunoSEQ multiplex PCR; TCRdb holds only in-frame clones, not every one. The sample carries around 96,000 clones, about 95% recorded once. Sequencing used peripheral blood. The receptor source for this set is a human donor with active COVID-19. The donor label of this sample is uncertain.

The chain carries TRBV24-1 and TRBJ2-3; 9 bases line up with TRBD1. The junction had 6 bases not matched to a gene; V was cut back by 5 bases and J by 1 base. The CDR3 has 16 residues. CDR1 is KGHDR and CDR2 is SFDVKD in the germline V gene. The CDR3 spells CATSGLGQGRTDTQYF. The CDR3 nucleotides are TGTGCCACCAGTGGCCTGGGACAGGGTCGCACAGATACGCAGTATTTT.

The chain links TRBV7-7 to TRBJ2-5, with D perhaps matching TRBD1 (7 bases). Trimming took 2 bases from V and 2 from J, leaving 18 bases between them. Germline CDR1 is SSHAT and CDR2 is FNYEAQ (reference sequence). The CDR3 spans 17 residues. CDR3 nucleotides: TGTGCCAGCAGCTTAACATCAGGGGGGCCCCTACAAGAGACCCAGTACTTC. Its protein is CASSLTSGGPLQETQYF. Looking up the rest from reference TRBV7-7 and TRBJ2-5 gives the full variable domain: GAGVSQSPRYKVTKRGQDVTLRCDPISSHATLYWYQQALGQGPEFLTYFNYEAQPDKSGLPSDRFSAERPEGSISTLTIQRTEQRDSAMYRCASSLTSGGPLQETQYFGPGTRLLVL.

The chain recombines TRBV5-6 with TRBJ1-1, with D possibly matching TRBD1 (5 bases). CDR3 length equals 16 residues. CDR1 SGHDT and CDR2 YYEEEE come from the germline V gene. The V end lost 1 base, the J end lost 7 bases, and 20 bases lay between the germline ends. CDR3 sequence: CASSLKEIGHINEAFF. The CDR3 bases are TGTGCCAGCAGCTTGAAAGAAATCGGACACATTAATGAAGCTTTCTTT.

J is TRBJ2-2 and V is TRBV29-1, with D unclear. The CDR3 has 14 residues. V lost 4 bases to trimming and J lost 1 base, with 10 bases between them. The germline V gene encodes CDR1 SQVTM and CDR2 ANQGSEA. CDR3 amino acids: CSVVETMNTGELFF. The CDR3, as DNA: TGCAGCGTTGTCGAGACAATGAACACCGGGGAGCTGTTTTTT.

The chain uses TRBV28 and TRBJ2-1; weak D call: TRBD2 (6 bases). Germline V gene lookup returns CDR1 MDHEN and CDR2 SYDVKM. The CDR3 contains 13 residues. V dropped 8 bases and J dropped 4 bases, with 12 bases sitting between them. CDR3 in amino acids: CASHRELYNEQFF. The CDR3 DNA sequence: TGTGCCAGCCATCGGGAGTTATACAATGAGCAGTTCTTC.

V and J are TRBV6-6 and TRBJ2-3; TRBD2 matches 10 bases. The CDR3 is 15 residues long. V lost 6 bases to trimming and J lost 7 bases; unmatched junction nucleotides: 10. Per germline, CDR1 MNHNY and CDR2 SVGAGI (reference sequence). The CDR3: CASRGSGTSEYTQYF. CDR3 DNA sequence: TGTGCCAGCAGGGGGAGCGGGACTAGCGAGTATACGCAGTATTTT.

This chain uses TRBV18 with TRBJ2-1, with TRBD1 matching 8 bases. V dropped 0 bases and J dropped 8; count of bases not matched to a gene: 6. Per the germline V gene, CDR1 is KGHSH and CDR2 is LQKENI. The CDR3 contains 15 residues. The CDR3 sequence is CASSPPGQGAYEQFF. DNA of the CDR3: TGTGCCAGCTCACCACCGGGGCAGGGGGCCTATGAGCAGTTCTTC. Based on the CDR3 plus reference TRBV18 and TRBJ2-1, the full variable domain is NAGVMQNPRHLVRRRGQEARLRCSPMKGHSHVYWYRQLPEEGLKFMVYLQKENIIDESGMPKERFSAEFPKEGPSILRIQQVVRGDSAAYFCASSPPGQGAYEQFFGPGTRLTVL.

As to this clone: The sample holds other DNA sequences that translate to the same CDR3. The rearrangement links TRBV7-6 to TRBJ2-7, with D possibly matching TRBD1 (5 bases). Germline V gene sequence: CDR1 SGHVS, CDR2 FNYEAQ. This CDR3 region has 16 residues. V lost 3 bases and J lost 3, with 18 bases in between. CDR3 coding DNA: TGTGCCAGCAGCTTGGGGCAGATCTCCTCCGTCTACGAGCAGTACTTC. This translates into CASSLGQISSVYEQYF.

CDR3 amino acids: CASGYTGSYEQYF. The CDR3, as DNA: TGTGCTAGTGGTTACACAGGGTCCTACGAGCAGTACTTC. This chain connects TRBV12-5 to TRBJ2-7, with D perhaps matching TRBD1 (6 bases). Germline V gives CDR1 LGHNT, CDR2 FRNRAP. Trimming took 4 bases from V and 1 from J, leaving 8 bases between them. This CDR3 comprises 13 residues. Full variable domain (outside the CDR3, taken from reference TRBV12-5 and TRBJ2-7): DARVTQTPRHKVTEMGQEVTMRCQPILGHNTVFWYRQTMMQGLELLAYFRNRAPLDDSGMPKDRFSAEMPDATLATLKIQPSEPRDSAVYFCASGYTGSYEQYFGPGTRLTVT.

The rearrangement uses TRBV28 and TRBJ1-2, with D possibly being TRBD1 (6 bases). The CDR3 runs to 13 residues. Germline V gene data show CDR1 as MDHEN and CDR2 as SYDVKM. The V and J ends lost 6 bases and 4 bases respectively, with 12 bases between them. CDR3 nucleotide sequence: TGTGCCAGCAGCGCCACAGGGCTCTATGGCTACACCTTC. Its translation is CASSATGLYGYTF.

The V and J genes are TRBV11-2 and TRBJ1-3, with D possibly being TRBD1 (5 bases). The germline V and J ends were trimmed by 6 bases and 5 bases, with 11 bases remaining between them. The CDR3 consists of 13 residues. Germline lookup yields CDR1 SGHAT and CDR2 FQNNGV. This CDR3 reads CASRRDGRNTIYF. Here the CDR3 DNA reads TGTGCCAGCAGGCGGGACGGACGAAACACCATATATTTT.